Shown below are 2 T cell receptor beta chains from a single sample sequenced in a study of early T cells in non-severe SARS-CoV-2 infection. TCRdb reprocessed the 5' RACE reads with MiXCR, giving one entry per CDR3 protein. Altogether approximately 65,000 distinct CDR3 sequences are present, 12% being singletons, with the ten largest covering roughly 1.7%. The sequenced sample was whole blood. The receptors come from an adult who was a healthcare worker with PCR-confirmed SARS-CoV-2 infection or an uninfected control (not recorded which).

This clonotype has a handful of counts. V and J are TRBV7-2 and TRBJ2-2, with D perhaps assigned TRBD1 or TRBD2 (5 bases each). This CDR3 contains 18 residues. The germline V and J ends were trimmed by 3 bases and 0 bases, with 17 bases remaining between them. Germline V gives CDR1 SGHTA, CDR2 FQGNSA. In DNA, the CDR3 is TGTGCCAGCAGCTTCACTTCCGGGACCCAGACGAACACCGGGGAGCTGTTTTTT. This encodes CASSFTSGTQTNTGELFF. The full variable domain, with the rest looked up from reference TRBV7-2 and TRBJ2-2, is GAGVSQSPSNKVTEKGKDVELRCDPISGHTALYWYRQSLGQGLEFLIYFQGNSAPDKSGLPSDRFSAERTGGSVSTLTIQRTQQEDSAVYLCASSFTSGTQTNTGELFFGEGSRLTVL.

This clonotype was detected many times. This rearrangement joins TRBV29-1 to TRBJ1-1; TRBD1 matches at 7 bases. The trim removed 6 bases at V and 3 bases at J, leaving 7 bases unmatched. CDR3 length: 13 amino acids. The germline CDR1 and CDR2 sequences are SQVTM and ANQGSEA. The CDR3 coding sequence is TGCAGCGTCTCGACAGGGAGGGACACTGAAGCTTTCTTT. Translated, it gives CSVSTGRDTEAFF. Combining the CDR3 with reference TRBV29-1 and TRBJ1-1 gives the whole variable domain SAVISQKPSRDICQRGTSLTIQCQVDSQVTMMFWYRQQPGQSLTLIATANQGSEATYESGFVIDKFPISRPNLTFSTLTVSNMSPEDSSIYLCSVSTGRDTEAFFGQGTRLTVV.